This TCR beta chain was captured by sequencing in a study of cytotoxic CD8 clonotypes in ibrutinib-treated CLL. Study conclusions and caveats: At baseline, clonality was higher than in age-matched healthy donors and correlated with CD8+ counts. Public clonotypes, rarely seen, contracted or held steady on treatment.

TCRdb keeps only in-frame clones here, not all; method: immunoSEQ multiplex PCR. The sample has fewer than 400,000 clones, 67% seen once; the top ten hold around 6.6%. Deletions cut 1 base from V and 8 bases from J, with 6 bases between. Germline V gene data show CDR1 as SGHDN and CDR2 as FVKESK. This CDR3 contains 11 residues. This clone has more than one count but fewer than ten. Its matching antigen is unknown. The source was PBMCs, collected after 36 months of ibrutinib treatment. The sequence was obtained from a human donor with chronic lymphocytic leukemia. The V call is TRBV14, the J call TRBJ2-7, with a possible D match to TRBD2 (5 bases). The CDR3 sequence is CASSQAGKQYF. The CDR3 bases are TGTGCCAGCAGCCAAGCCGGGAAGCAGTACTTC.